What follows are 27 T cell receptor beta chains derived from one specimen sequenced in a study of blood T cell repertoires in COVID-19. Generated by immunoSEQ multiplex PCR, the TCRdb table keeps only in-frame clones and is missing some. Of 90,000 to 130,000 clones in the sample, about 85% were seen once. Sequenced sample: peripheral blood. These receptors were collected from a human donor in a cohort sampled during active COVID-19.

This clone has only one observation. The J gene is TRBJ1-1, the V gene TRBV29-1; no reliable D call. Germline lookup yields CDR1 SQVTM and CDR2 ANQGSEA. Trimming pared 7 bases from V and 5 bases from J, leaving 17 bases between. The CDR3 is made up of 13 amino acids. The CDR3 nucleotides read TGCAGCGCCGCAATCCCGGGGAAAACTGAAGCTTTCTTT. Amino acid sequence: CSAAIPGKTEAFF.

This chain links TRBV3-1 (or the pseudogene TRBV3-2) with TRBJ1-1; 7 bases are a match to TRBD1. Trimming cost V 1 base and J 4 bases; bases outside gene matches: 15. The length of the CDR3 is 18 residues. CDR1 LGHDT and CDR2 YNNKEL come from the germline V gene (reference sequence). The CDR3 region is CASSQGLGFYRDSTEAFF. The CDR3, as DNA: TGTGCCAGCAGCCAAGGTCTCGGGTTCTACCGGGACAGCACTGAAGCTTTCTTT.

The chain recombines TRBV6-5 with TRBJ1-1; weak D call: TRBD1 (6 bases). The V end lost 2 bases, the J end lost 2 bases, and 12 bases lay between the germline ends. The CDR3 is 15 amino acids. The germline V gene has CDR1 MNHEY and CDR2 SVGAGI. CDR3 loop: CASSYDRIINTEAFF. The CDR3 DNA sequence: TGTGCCAGCAGTTACGACAGGATCATAAACACTGAAGCTTTCTTT.

For the CDR3, the DNA is TGTGCCAGCGCTTCCCGGATTAGCGGATTCTACGAGCAGTACTTC. It specifies CASASRISGFYEQYF. The chain links TRBV27 to TRBJ2-7; a possible D gene is TRBD2 (6 bases). In germline, CDR1 is MNHEY, CDR2 SMNVEV (reference sequence). This CDR3 region has 15 residues. V gave up 8 bases and J gave up 3 bases, with 20 bases separating them.

The V gene is TRBV29-1, the J gene TRBJ2-2, with unresolved D. V was cut by 0 bases and J by 6 bases, with 5 bases left in between. The CDR3 sequence is 12 residues long. Germline assignment: CDR1 SQVTM and CDR2 ANQGSEA. Here the CDR3 reads CSVEEVAGELFF. The CDR3 DNA sequence: TGCAGCGTTGAAGAAGTAGCCGGGGAGCTGTTTTTT.

The rearrangement uses TRBV28 and TRBJ1-2, with 10 bases lining up with TRBD1. From germline, CDR1 is MDHEN and CDR2 SYDVKM. This CDR3 spans 18 amino acids. Germline trimming cut 4 bases from V and 8 bases from J; bases unmatched to any gene: 19. CDR3 bases: TGTGCCAGCAGTTCCCTCCTGGGACAGGGGTCTATGTGGGGAGGCTACACCTTC. Encoded protein: CASSSLLGQGSMWGGYTF.

The chain uses TRBV30 and TRBJ1-5; TRBD1 matches at 9 bases. The length of the CDR3 is 15 residues. Losses at the gene ends were 3 bases for V and 7 bases for J; bases not matched to a gene: 10. Germline CDR1 reads GTSNPN; CDR2 reads SVGIG (reference sequence). The CDR3 nucleotides read TGTGCCTGGAGACATCCGGGACAGGGTATCCAGCCCCAGCATTTT. This sequence encodes CAWRHPGQGIQPQHF. Combining the CDR3 with reference TRBV30 and TRBJ1-5 gives the whole variable domain SQTIHQWPATLVQPVGSPLSLECTVEGTSNPNLYWYRQAAGRGLQLLFYSVGIGQISSEVPQNLSASRPQDRQFILSSKKLLLSDSGFYLCAWRHPGQGIQPQHFGDGTRLSIL.

The V gene is TRBV4-3, the J gene TRBJ2-2; 12 nucleotides line up with TRBD2. Germline V gives CDR1 LGHNA, CDR2 YSLEER. The CDR3 consists of 17 residues. V lost 1 base to trimming and J lost 5 bases; unmatched junction nucleotides: 5. Written as DNA, the CDR3 is TGCGCCAGCAGCCAAGTACTAGCGGGAGGAGGAACCGGGGAGCTGTTTTTT. It codes for CASSQVLAGGGTGELFF.

The rearrangement joins TRBV18 to TRBJ2-1; D is uncertain. V was pared by 0 bases and J by 2 bases, with 5 bases between. This CDR3 region has 14 residues. Per the germline V gene, CDR1 is KGHSH and CDR2 is LQKENI. The CDR3 DNA is TGTGCCAGCTCACCACCGTCTGCCTACAATGAGCAGTTCTTC. Residues: CASSPPSAYNEQFF. Full variable domain (missing parts from reference TRBV18 and TRBJ2-1): NAGVMQNPRHLVRRRGQEARLRCSPMKGHSHVYWYRQLPEEGLKFMVYLQKENIIDESGMPKERFSAEFPKEGPSILRIQQVVRGDSAAYFCASSPPSAYNEQFFGPGTRLTVL.

This clone was observed a handful of times. CDR3 in amino acids: CASRGGGQETQYF. CDR3 sequence (DNA): TGTGCCAGCAGAGGAGGTGGGCAAGAGACCCAGTACTTC. The chain joins TRBV28 to TRBJ2-5; tentatively, D is TRBD2 (5 bases). The germline gives CDR1 MDHEN, CDR2 SYDVKM. V was shortened by 6 bases and J by 2 bases, with 10 bases between the two germline ends. The CDR3 sequence is 13 residues long.

The gene calls are TRBV18 and TRBJ2-5; TRBD2 aligns across 10 bases. The ends lost 4 bases at V and 5 bases at J; junction bases unmatched: 4. The CDR3 runs 14 residues. Germline V gene lookup returns CDR1 KGHSH and CDR2 LQKENI. The CDR3 coding sequence is TGTGCCAGCTCACAGAATAGCGGGAGGGAGACCCAGTACTTC. Its protein product is CASSQNSGRETQYF.

The chain employs TRBV27 and TRBJ1-5; 8 nucleotides line up with TRBD1. CDR1 MNHEY and CDR2 SMNVEV come from the germline V gene (reference sequence). The V and J ends lost 3 bases and 2 bases, in that order; junction bases with no gene match: 6. CDR3 size: 16 residues. The CDR3 DNA reads TGTGCCAGCAGTTTTGGTACAGGGGGAGGCAATCAGCCCCAGCATTTT. Translating gives CASSFGTGGGNQPQHF.

This rearrangement joins TRBV18 to TRBJ1-5, with 7 bases matching TRBD1. V gave up 5 bases and J gave up 7 bases; unmatched junction bases: 2. The CDR3 consists of 12 residues. CDR1 and CDR2 from the germline V gene are KGHSH and LQKENI. The DNA of the CDR3 is TGTGCCAGCTCATCGGGACAGCAGCCCCAGCATTTT. Its translation: CASSSGQQPQHF.

This clone was counted once. V gene TRBV5-1 combines with J gene TRBJ2-3, with D possibly TRBD1 on 5 matching bases. The CDR3 is made up of 15 amino acids. V was cut by 0 bases and J by 4 bases, with 12 bases left in between. Germline V gives CDR1 SGHRS, CDR2 YFSETQ. The CDR3 loop is CASSLGDSPPDTQYF. The CDR3 coding sequence is TGCGCCAGCAGCTTGGGTGACAGTCCTCCAGATACGCAGTATTTT.

The V and J genes are TRBV6-5 and TRBJ2-3; the match to TRBD2 covers 9 bases. Looked up from germline, CDR1 is MNHEY and CDR2 is SVGAGI. The J segment lost 6 bases and the V segment lost 11 bases, leaving 9 bases of the junction unmatched. The CDR3 extends over 13 amino acids. CDR3 residues: CAVRGLALDTQYF. CDR3 sequence (DNA): TGTGCCGTACGCGGACTAGCGTTGGATACGCAGTATTTT.

The chain carries TRBV19 and TRBJ1-1, with 7 bases fitting TRBD1. CDR3 length: 13 amino acids. Unmatched junction bases numbered 8, after V lost 11 bases and J lost 2 bases. Germline values: CDR1 LNHDA, CDR2 SQIVND (reference sequence). Here the CDR3 reads CASSRTGNTEAFF. DNA of the CDR3: TGTGCCTCCTCCCGGACAGGAAACACTGAAGCTTTCTTT.

This chain links TRBV12-5 with TRBJ1-2; 8 bases fit TRBD1. J gave up 4 bases and V 0 bases, and 7 bases lay outside the gene matches. The CDR3 loop spans 16 amino acids. In germline, CDR1 is LGHNT, CDR2 FRNRAP. Here the CDR3 reads CASGLVRQGIPYGYTF. As DNA, the CDR3 is TGTGCTAGTGGTTTGGTAAGACAGGGGATTCCCTATGGCTACACCTTC.

The chain uses TRBV10-3 and TRBJ2-2; 10 bases match TRBD2. The V segment lost 1 base and the J segment 6 bases; nucleotides outside the gene matches: 2. There are 15 residues in the CDR3. Germline assignment: CDR1 ENHRY and CDR2 SYGVKD. The CDR3 loop is CAISEWGLASGELFF. The CDR3 coding sequence is TGTGCCATCAGTGAGTGGGGACTAGCGTCCGGGGAGCTGTTTTTT.

This clone was counted a few times. V and J are TRBV19 and TRBJ1-1, with D uncertain. The CDR3 is 14 residues long. The germline gives CDR1 LNHDA, CDR2 SQIVND (reference sequence). V dropped 1 base and J dropped 4 bases, with 10 bases sitting between them. Here the CDR3 reads CASSIGTESTEAFF. The CDR3 DNA reads as TGTGCCAGTAGTATAGGTACGGAGAGCACTGAAGCTTTCTTT.

The chain combines TRBV7-2 with TRBJ2-1; 14 nucleotides agree with TRBD2. Germline V lookup: CDR1 SGHTA, CDR2 FQGNSA. This CDR3 is 17 amino acids long. V dropped 4 bases and J dropped 9; count of bases not matched to a gene: 11. The CDR3 spells CASSSQPGLAGAGEQFF. CDR3 DNA sequence: TGTGCCAGCAGCTCCCAACCGGGACTAGCGGGAGCGGGTGAGCAGTTCTTC.

This chain joins TRBV9 and TRBJ1-1; TRBD1 agrees at 10 bases. The CDR3 has 15 amino acids. Germline assignment: CDR1 SGDLS and CDR2 YYNGEE. With 7 bases clipped from V and 4 bases from J, the junction kept 10 bases outside the gene matches. The CDR3 DNA follows: TGTGCCAGCCTACTTAGTAGGGACAGGGGCACTGAAGCTTTCTTT. It encodes CASLLSRDRGTEAFF.

The chain couples TRBV5-4 to TRBJ1-6, with TRBD1 matching 8 bases. Trimming at V came to 4 bases and at J to 3 bases, leaving 6 bases not matched to a gene. The CDR3 length is 16 residues. CDR1 and CDR2 from the germline V gene are SGHNT and YYREEE (reference sequence). The CDR3 DNA follows: TGTGCCAGCAGCGGGGGGACAGGCAACTATAATTCACCCCTCCACTTT. Translated, it gives CASSGGTGNYNSPLHF.

CDR3 sequence (DNA): TGTGCCATTGGAACCGGGACAGGCTACGAGCAGTACTTC. The encoded protein is CAIGTGTGYEQYF. The rearrangement links TRBV10-3 to TRBJ2-7, with 8 bases aligning to TRBD1. The CDR3 spans 13 residues. Germline-derived CDR1 and CDR2 are ENHRY and SYGVKD. The trim removed 9 bases at V and 3 bases at J, leaving 7 bases unmatched.

The chain links TRBV1 to TRBJ2-7; TRBD2 is the table's D call and was not checked against the DNA. TRBV1 is a documented pseudogene. The CDR3 is 18 residues long. CDR3 nucleotides: TGCACCAGCAGCCAAGACCCTATCAGGGCTAGCGGGAGCCACGAGCAGTACTTC. Translated, it gives CTSSQDPIRASGSHEQYF.

This rearrangement joins TRBV11-2 to TRBJ2-1; possible D gene TRBD2, 7 bases. This CDR3 spans 19 amino acids. Germline values: CDR1 SGHAT, CDR2 FQNNGV. Trimming removed 1 base at V and 10 bases at J, with 29 bases between. CDR3 sequence (DNA): TGTGCCAGCAGCTTAGTAGGGGGTAGGAGGTCAAGCGGGAACAGGGAGCAGTTCTTC. Protein sequence: CASSLVGGRRSSGNREQFF.

The V call is TRBV7-2, the J call TRBJ2-5; a weak D match, TRBD1 (5 bases). Trimming stripped 1 base from V and 1 base from J, with 10 bases between. This CDR3 spans 15 amino acids. Germline CDR1 reads SGHTA; CDR2 reads FQGNSA. CDR3 in amino acids: CASSLGGVPQETQYF. CDR3 coding DNA: TGTGCCAGCAGCTTAGGGGGCGTGCCCCAAGAGACCCAGTACTTC.

V gene TRBV4-2 combines with J gene TRBJ2-7, with 8 positions matching TRBD1. CDR3 length: 19 amino acids. The germline gives CDR1 LGHNA, CDR2 YNFKEQ. The junction had 15 bases not matched to a gene; V was cut back by 2 bases and J by 0 bases. The CDR3 DNA reads TGTGCCAGCAGCCAACCCCAGATTCCGGGACAGGCAAACTCCTACGAGCAGTACTTC. It translates to CASSQPQIPGQANSYEQYF.